This T cell receptor beta chain is drawn from a study of blood T cells in healthy people across ages. Isolating PBMCs gave at least 6.5 million of these cells per sample. General study points: A strong correlation was found between TCR beta diversity and the percentage of naive T cells. The recorded TCR beta diversity per million T cells decreased in a roughly linear manner with age.

The germline V gene encodes CDR1 SGHDT and CDR2 YYEEEE. Trimming cost V 1 base and J 0 bases; bases outside gene matches: 4. This CDR3 contains 16 residues. A J-beta primer mix and a sample-barcoded 5' primer were used in a second PCR of roughly 6 to 11 cycles. Each cDNA molecule received a tag from a template-switch adaptor that had 12 random nucleotides. TCRdb used MiXCR to reprocess the 5' RACE reads, holding one entry per CDR3 protein. The table shows about 580,000 distinct CDR3 sequences, with roughly 48% occurring only once. Concerning this clonotype itself: Its antigen is unidentified.

This TCR was sampled from a man older than 75 in good health. The chain carries TRBV5-6 and TRBJ2-1; 7 bases map to TRBD1. The sample comprised blood. The CDR3: CASSLLGDSSYNEQFF. In DNA form, the CDR3 reads TGTGCCAGCAGCTTGTTGGGGGACAGCTCCTACAATGAGCAGTTCTTC.